This T cell receptor beta chain was recovered during a study of vaccination and CD4 T cells after COVID-19. About the study: Convalescent donors totaled six males and four females, including two who were Hispanic. Overlapping spike peptides of SARS-CoV-2, HCoV-NL63, HCoV-OC43 and HCoV-229E were used, and cells were stimulated with them.

With 5 bases clipped from V and 2 bases from J, the junction kept 5 bases outside the gene matches. CDR1 is MNHNS and CDR2 is SASEGT in the germline V gene. The CDR3 extends over 14 amino acids. About this clonotype: The antigen is undetermined.

The treatment here: approximately 9-day PBMC culture with coronavirus spike peptide pools or control peptides (ViraFEST assay). Positive tests by PCR, dated March to December 2020, predated US Alpha, Beta and Delta variants. Sequencing of the DNA from cultured CD4+ T cells was carried out with the Oncomine TCR Beta short-read assay. Scientists extracted genomic DNA from CD4+ T cells grown in culture. TCRdb fed the PCR reads into MiXCR, producing one record per CDR3 protein. The data contain roughly 22,000 distinct CDR3 sequences, approximately 56% of them seen just once; the ten biggest clones take up about 8.3%.

The genes are TRBV6-1 and TRBJ2-7, with 8 bases matching TRBD2. The sequenced sample consisted of CD4+ T cells from blood, cultured in vitro. The receptor comes from a human donor who had recovered from COVID-19. The CDR3 DNA reads TGTGCCAGCAGTAAAACTAGCGGTCCCTACGAGCAGTACTTC. Its protein is CASSKTSGPYEQYF.